This passage covers 29 T cell receptor beta chains from one sample sequenced in a study of blood T cell repertoires in COVID-19. Measured with immunoSEQ multiplex PCR; TCRdb has only the in-frame clones, and not every one. The sample has 30,000 to 35,000 clones, over 70% seen once. The specimen was peripheral blood. The receptors were sampled from an elderly man with active COVID-19.

This chain links TRBV11-3 with TRBJ2-1; 10 positions agree with TRBD2. Germline V gene lookup returns CDR1 SGHNT and CDR2 YENEEA. Trimming removed 4 bases from V and 7 bases from J; junction bases left unmatched: 7. The length of the CDR3 is 15 residues. DNA of the CDR3: TGTGCCAGCAGCTGGACTAGCGGCCGTGGGAATGAGCAGTTCTTC. Its protein product is CASSWTSGRGNEQFF.

The CDR3 spells CASSLTGVGQYF. CDR3 nucleotides: TGTGCCAGCAGCCTCACAGGGGTCGGGCAGTACTTC. The chain couples TRBV5-6 to TRBJ2-7; 7 nucleotides agree with TRBD1. The CDR3 extends over 12 amino acids. The V and J ends lost 4 bases and 9 bases, in that order; junction bases with no gene match: 7. Germline CDR1 SGHDT, CDR2 YYEEEE.

The rearrangement links TRBV9 to TRBJ1-4; tentatively, D is TRBD1 (6 bases). The ends were cut back, 3 bases at V and 7 bases at J, with 16 bases in the middle. The CDR3 totals 15 residues. Germline V gene sequence: CDR1 SGDLS, CDR2 YYNGEE. The CDR3: CASSDSGGRIEKLFF. The CDR3, as DNA: TGTGCCAGCAGCGACAGCGGGGGCCGGATTGAAAAACTGTTTTTT.

This clone is classed as medium-sized. This chain connects TRBV2 to TRBJ2-2; D might be TRBD1 (6 bases). V was pared by 6 bases and J by 6 bases, with 11 bases between. This CDR3 has 13 residues. Germline V gene lookup returns CDR1 SNHLY and CDR2 FYNNEI. CDR3 sequence: CASSTGRSGELFF. CDR3 DNA: TGTGCCAGCAGCACAGGGAGATCCGGGGAGCTGTTTTTT. The entire variable domain, with the rest obtained from reference TRBV2 and TRBJ2-2, is as follows: EPEVTQTPSHQVTQMGQEVILRCVPISNHLYFYWYRQILGQKVEFLVSFYNNEISEKSEIFDDQFSVERPDGSNFTLKIRSTKLEDSAMYFCASSTGRSGELFFGEGSRLTVL.

The V call is TRBV10-1, the J call TRBJ2-7; 10 bases fit TRBD1. Germline CDR1 WNHNN, CDR2 SYGVQD (reference sequence). Trimming removed 8 bases from V and 3 bases from J; junction bases left unmatched: 10. CDR3 length equals 15 residues. CDR3 in amino acids: CASSSPGTGDYEQYF. The CDR3 nucleotides read TGCGCCAGCTCTTCCCCCGGGACAGGGGACTACGAGCAGTACTTC.

The V gene is TRBV5-6, the J gene TRBJ2-7; 15 nucleotides match TRBD2. There are 14 residues in the CDR3. The junction had 3 bases not matched to a gene; V was cut back by 5 bases and J by 6 bases. Per the germline V gene, CDR1 is SGHDT and CDR2 is YYEEEE. CDR3 amino acids: CASRMGLAGGEQYF. CDR3 nucleotide sequence: TGTGCCAGCAGGATGGGACTAGCGGGAGGCGAGCAGTACTTC. Combining the CDR3 with reference TRBV5-6 and TRBJ2-7 gives the whole variable domain DAGVTQSPTHLIKTRGQQVTLRCSPKSGHDTVSWYQQALGQGPQFIFQYYEEEERQRGNFPDRFSGHQFPNYSSELNVNALLLGDSALYLCASRMGLAGGEQYFGPGTRLTVT.

This chain connects TRBV3-1 (or the pseudogene TRBV3-2) to TRBJ1-1; 8 bases agree with TRBD1. The V gene's germline CDR1 is LGHDT and CDR2 YNNKEL (reference sequence). V was pared by 5 bases and J by 4 bases, with 6 bases of the junction left unmatched. The CDR3 runs 14 residues. The DNA of the CDR3 is TGTGCCAGCAGCTCGTTCGACAGGGGCACTGAAGCTTTCTTT. Encoded protein: CASSSFDRGTEAFF.

The genes are TRBV30 and TRBJ2-3; 8 bases are shared with TRBD2. CDR3 size: 15 residues. The germline gives CDR1 GTSNPN, CDR2 SVGIG (reference sequence). V shed 4 bases, J shed 2 bases, and the junction held 8 bases outside the gene matches. In DNA, the CDR3 is TGTGCCTGGACCACGCGGGAGGCCCCCACAGATACGCAGTATTTT. The encoded protein is CAWTTREAPTDTQYF.

This sequence joins TRBV6-4 and TRBJ2-2; no definite D call. Germline CDR1 is MRHNA and CDR2 is SNTAGT. V was trimmed by 3 bases and J by 5 bases, leaving 10 bases between them. This CDR3 spans 14 amino acids. DNA of the CDR3: TGTGCCAGCAGTGATGAGCTCGGGACCGGGGAGCTGTTTTTT. Amino acids: CASSDELGTGELFF.

The CDR3 DNA sequence: TGTGCCAGTTCACCAGGGGGTGGCAGCATCTACACTGAAGCTTTCTTT. This codes for CASSPGGGSIYTEAFF. The chain is built from TRBV19 and TRBJ1-1; 7 nucleotides line up with TRBD1. V lost 8 bases, J lost 3 bases, and 15 bases stayed unmatched. The CDR3 covers 16 residues. The germline V gene encodes CDR1 LNHDA and CDR2 SQIVND (reference sequence).

The rearrangement uses TRBV18 and TRBJ2-1, with TRBD2 matching over 10 bases. Germline V lookup: CDR1 KGHSH, CDR2 LQKENI. This CDR3 has 15 residues. The V segment lost 4 bases and the J segment 7 bases; nucleotides outside the gene matches: 7. The CDR3 is CASSRKGLAYNEQFF. CDR3 DNA sequence: TGTGCCAGCTCACGGAAGGGACTAGCGTATAATGAGCAGTTCTTC.

In this sample, this clone turned up once. The chain uses TRBV3-1 (or the pseudogene TRBV3-2) and TRBJ2-7; D is possibly TRBD1 (6 bases). This CDR3 region has 15 residues. Per the germline V gene, CDR1 is LGHDT and CDR2 is YNNKEL (reference sequence). V lost 0 bases and J lost 5, with 14 bases in between. CDR3 in amino acids: CASSQDGVRGHEQYF. The CDR3 DNA reads as TGTGCCAGCAGCCAAGATGGGGTCAGGGGCCACGAGCAGTACTTC.

This rearrangement joins TRBV28 to TRBJ2-7; TRBD1 matches at 9 bases. The V and J ends lost 6 bases and 4 bases, in that order; junction bases with no gene match: 4. CDR1 is MDHEN and CDR2 is SYDVKM in the germline V gene. This CDR3 is built from 13 residues. CDR3 amino acids: CASRLQGAYEQYF. CDR3 DNA sequence: TGTGCCAGCAGACTACAGGGGGCTTACGAGCAGTACTTC.

CDR3 in DNA: TGTGCCATCAGTGGGGCGAGAGACAGGGGCCCCTACGAGCAGTACTTC. Amino acid sequence: CAISGARDRGPYEQYF. This chain links TRBV10-3 with TRBJ2-7; 8 bases are a match to TRBD1. The CDR3 contains 16 residues. Trimming cost V 4 bases and J 2 bases; bases outside gene matches: 10. Germline CDR1 reads ENHRY; CDR2 reads SYGVKD.

This chain connects TRBV27 to TRBJ2-1; D ambiguous. The germline CDR1 and CDR2 sequences are MNHEY and SMNVEV (reference sequence). The ends were cut back, 3 bases at V and 4 bases at J, with 10 bases in the middle. CDR3 size: 14 residues. In DNA, the CDR3 is TGTGCCAGCAGTTTGAGTTCCGTATACAATGAGCAGTTCTTC. Translating gives CASSLSSVYNEQFF.

This chain links TRBV28 with TRBJ2-3; D is possibly TRBD2 (6 bases). This CDR3 region has 15 residues. Germline values: CDR1 MDHEN, CDR2 SYDVKM. Trimming stripped 9 bases from V and 1 base from J, with 17 bases between. This CDR3 is CASYSEGQGTDTQYF. CDR3 nucleotide sequence: TGTGCCAGTTACTCGGAGGGCCAAGGCACAGATACGCAGTATTTT.

The chain is built from TRBV5-1 and TRBJ2-1; 9 bases match TRBD1. Trimming cost V 4 bases and J 15 bases; bases outside gene matches: 11. CDR1 SGHRS and CDR2 YFSETQ come from the germline V gene. The CDR3 totals 13 residues. CDR3 residues: CASSATLGTGSFF. The CDR3 DNA is TGCGCCAGCAGCGCAACCCTCGGGACAGGGTCGTTCTTC.

This chain joins TRBV10-2 and TRBJ2-1, with 9 positions matching TRBD2. CDR3 length: 15 amino acids. Per germline, CDR1 WSHSY and CDR2 SAAADI. J lost 1 base, V lost 10 bases, and 8 bases had no gene match. The DNA for the CDR3 is TGCGCCACGGTCGAACTAGCGGGTTCCTACAATGAGCAGTTCTTC. Its translation is CATVELAGSYNEQFF.

The CDR3 coding sequence is TGTGCCAGCAGCGGGCGGTGGGGGAGCGGGGACAATGAGCAGTTCTTC. Its protein is CASSGRWGSGDNEQFF. J is TRBJ2-1 and V is TRBV7-8; 7 nucleotides match TRBD2. The J segment lost 5 bases and the V segment lost 5 bases, leaving 12 bases of the junction unmatched. The germline CDR1 and CDR2 sequences are SGHVS and FQNEAQ. The CDR3 consists of 16 residues.

The V gene is TRBV15, the J gene TRBJ2-7; 9 bases map to TRBD1. J lost 3 bases, V lost 2 bases, and 2 bases had no gene match. Germline V gene data show CDR1 as LNHNV and CDR2 as YYDKDF (reference sequence). This CDR3 spans 14 amino acids. The CDR3 region is CATSRMDRGYEQYF. DNA for the CDR3: TGTGCCACCAGCAGAATGGACAGGGGCTACGAGCAGTACTTC.

The chain joins TRBV3-1 (or the pseudogene TRBV3-2) to TRBJ2-1, with 7 bases aligning to TRBD2. CDR3 length equals 15 residues. Germline values: CDR1 LGHDT, CDR2 YNNKEL (reference sequence). After removal of 1 base from V and 15 bases from J, the junction contained 15 bases not matched to a gene. CDR3 protein: CASSQGGGKLGRAFF. Here the CDR3 DNA reads TGTGCCAGCAGCCAAGGGGGGGGGAAGTTAGGACGGGCGTTCTTC.

The chain uses TRBV19 and TRBJ1-2, with 7 bases aligning to TRBD1. The ends lost 9 bases at V and 4 bases at J; junction bases unmatched: 8. Per germline, CDR1 LNHDA and CDR2 SQIVND (reference sequence). The CDR3 covers 13 residues. The DNA for the CDR3 is TGTGCCAGCGAATACAGGGGCTCCTATGGCTACACCTTC. Translating it yields CASEYRGSYGYTF. Drawing the rest from reference TRBV19 and TRBJ1-2, the complete variable domain is DGGITQSPKYLFRKEGQNVTLSCEQNLNHDAMYWYRQDPGQGLRLIYYSQIVNDFQKGDIAEGYSVSREKKESFPLTVTSAQKNPTAFYLCASEYRGSYGYTFGSGTRLTVV.

This chain joins TRBV11-2 and TRBJ2-3; 8 nucleotides agree with TRBD2. CDR1 and CDR2 (germline): SGHAT, FQNNGV. This CDR3 comprises 15 residues. J was trimmed by 8 bases and V by 1 base; bases with no gene match: 8. CDR3: CASSLGDSGAPTQYF. The CDR3 bases are TGTGCCAGCAGCTTAGGGGATAGCGGGGCCCCTACGCAGTATTTT.

The CDR3 DNA reads TGTGCCAGCAGCCAAGACACAGGGTGGGGGACCCAGTACTTC. Amino acid sequence: CASSQDTGWGTQYF. This chain uses TRBV3-1 (or the pseudogene TRBV3-2) with TRBJ2-5, with D possibly being TRBD1 (6 bases). The CDR3 has 14 amino acids. Germline V CDR1 and CDR2: LGHDT, YNNKEL (reference sequence). The ends were cut back, 0 bases at V and 7 bases at J, with 12 bases in the middle.

V usage is TRBV30 and J usage is TRBJ1-6; the D is unclear. The CDR3 runs to 16 residues. Germline V CDR1 and CDR2: GTSNPN, SVGIG (reference sequence). Trimming took off 3 bases at V and 0 bases at J, with 12 bases between the two ends. CDR3 sequence (DNA): TGTGCCTGGAGGAGGGCCTCGAGCTCCTATAATTCACCCCTCCACTTT. Encoded protein: CAWRRASSSYNSPLHF. The entire variable domain, with the rest obtained from reference TRBV30 and TRBJ1-6, is as follows: SQTIHQWPATLVQPVGSPLSLECTVEGTSNPNLYWYRQAAGRGLQLLFYSVGIGQISSEVPQNLSASRPQDRQFILSSKKLLLSDSGFYLCAWRRASSSYNSPLHFGNGTRLTVT.

This sequence joins TRBV20-1 and TRBJ1-6; 10 nucleotides line up with TRBD1. With V trimmed by 3 bases and J by 10 bases, 6 bases remained unmatched. The germline CDR1 and CDR2 sequences are DFQATT and SNEGSKA (reference sequence). CDR3 length: 14 amino acids. CDR3 sequence (DNA): TGCAGTGCTAGTTTCGGGACAGGGGTGTCACCCCTCCACTTT. Its protein product is CSASFGTGVSPLHF.

This clone was seen a single time. The rearrangement uses TRBV7-8 and TRBJ1-4; D perhaps matches TRBD1 (5 bases). The CDR3 totals 15 residues. V lost 4 bases and J lost 1, with 10 bases in between. Germline lookup yields CDR1 SGHVS and CDR2 FQNEAQ. The CDR3 loop reads CASSSWGLTNEKLFF. The CDR3 DNA sequence: TGTGCCAGCAGCTCTTGGGGACTAACTAATGAAAAACTGTTTTTT.

This chain uses TRBV7-2 with TRBJ2-1, with 7 positions matching TRBD2. CDR3 length: 15 residues. The germline CDR1 and CDR2 sequences are SGHTA and FQGNSA. J lost 4 bases, V lost 4 bases, and 7 bases had no gene match. CDR3 DNA: TGTGCCAGCAGCTCTTCTAGCGGAAAGTACAATGAGCAGTTCTTC. It yields the protein CASSSSSGKYNEQFF.

The gene calls are TRBV4-3 and TRBJ2-2; TRBD2 aligns across 10 bases. Germline values: CDR1 LGHNA, CDR2 YSLEER. The CDR3 spans 16 residues. The trim removed 0 bases at V and 5 bases at J, leaving 3 bases unmatched. CDR3 sequence: CASSQEASGRTGELFF. The CDR3 DNA reads as TGCGCCAGCAGCCAAGAAGCTAGCGGGAGAACCGGGGAGCTGTTTTTT.